This T cell receptor (beta chain) was recovered during a study of molecular identifiers for immune sequencing clone quantification. General study findings and limits: Spiked-in Jurkat TCR RNA corresponding to one cell was reported as detectable against approximately 900,000 naive cells.

Generation of bulk TCR libraries relied on previously described methods and listed TCR primers. MiXCR, applied by TCRdb to the PCR reads, yields one record per CDR3 protein. The sample contains 80,000 to 130,000 distinct CDR3 sequences, 35% to 40% of which appear only once. On this clonotype: The antigen remains undetermined.

This CDR3 region has 16 residues. The V end lost 3 bases, the J end lost 0 bases, and 9 bases lay between the germline ends. Germline-derived CDR1 and CDR2 are LGHNA and YSLEER. This TCR was sampled from a human donor in good health. Some libraries in this study had Jurkat cell RNA spiked in. V is TRBV4-3 and J is TRBJ2-6; D gene unclear. Sequences were obtained from naive CD8+ T cells from blood, with Jurkat cell RNA spiked in. Subset of the sample: FACS-sorted CD8+CD4-CCR7+CD45RA+ naive T cells. For the CDR3, the DNA is TGCGCCAGCAGCCACCCACATAACTCTGGGGCCAACGTCCTGACTTTC. It encodes CASSHPHNSGANVLTF.